This is a list of T cell receptor beta chains from one sample in a study of Ad26.COV2.S vaccination and SARS-CoV-2 variants. Sequenced by immunoSEQ multiplex PCR; TCRdb stores in-frame clones only, minus some. The sample consists of roughly 250,000 clones, roughly 89% of them appearing once. The sample in question was peripheral blood, obtained in a trial of Ad26.COV2.S vaccine versus placebo. These receptors all stem from a person aged 18-60 years who received the Ad26.COV2.S COVID-19 vaccine or a placebo. Both conserved end residues are part of each CDR3. Each record gives: V gene, clone size, J gene, D gene, CDR3 protein, CDR3 DNA. A D gene is named only where the DNA matches it firmly. Not all rows give a size; the values are once, few, many and, for expanded clones, a class.

>TRBV13|-|TRBJ2-7|-
CASSKQAYEQYF
TGTGCCAGCAGCAAACAGGCCTACGAGCAGTACTTC
>TRBV3-1/TRBV3-2|-|TRBJ2-7|TRBD2
CASSQALAGAYEQYF
TGTGCCAGCAGCCAAGCCCTAGCGGGGGCCTACGAGCAGTACTTC
>TRBV18|-|TRBJ1-1|-
CASSLKDEAFF
TGTGCCAGCTCACTCAAGGACGAAGCTTTCTTT
>TRBV5-4|-|TRBJ1-2|-
CASSWPGIPNYGYTF
TGTGCCAGCAGCTGGCCGGGCATCCCTAACTATGGCTACACCTTC
>TRBV18|-|TRBJ2-5|-
CASSPWPETGPQETQYF
TGTGCCAGCTCACCTTGGCCGGAAACAGGGCCTCAAGAGACCCAGTACTTC
>TRBV21-1|-|TRBJ2-3|-
CASTARVTYSADTQYF
TGTGCTAGCACCGCAAGGGTAACCTATTCTGCAGATACGCAGTATTTT
>TRBV4-2|-|TRBJ2-3|TRBD2
CASSQDVMRLAGVGQYF
TGTGCCAGCAGCCAAGATGTCATGCGACTAGCGGGAGTTGGGCAGTATTTT
>TRBV7-8|-|TRBJ1-3|-
CASSLGGSFSGNTIYF
TGTGCCAGCAGCTTAGGTGGGAGCTTCTCTGGAAACACCATATATTTT
>TRBV5-1|once|TRBJ2-2|-
CASTRGDSSVKFRELFF
TGCGCCAGCACCCGGGGGGACAGTTCGGTTAAGTTCCGGGAGCTGTTTTTT
>TRBV3-1/TRBV3-2|-|TRBJ2-3|-
CASSQGGWRGTDTQYF
TGTGCCAGCAGCCAAGGCGGTTGGCGGGGCACAGATACGCAGTATTTT
>TRBV4-3|-|TRBJ2-1|TRBD2
CASSQEGTSYNEQFF
TGCGCCAGCAGCCAAGAGGGGACTAGCTACAATGAGCAGTTCTTC
>TRBV3-1/TRBV3-2|-|TRBJ2-1|TRBD2
CASYGTSGRMNEQFF
TGTGCCAGCTATGGGACTAGCGGGAGAATGAATGAGCAGTTCTTC
>TRBV7-9|-|TRBJ2-5|-
CASSRQRPRAETQYF
TGTGCCAGCAGCCGCCAGCGGCCCAGGGCAGAGACCCAGTACTTC
>TRBV18|-|TRBJ2-1|TRBD2
CASSPLGTSGRLGNEQFF
TGTGCCAGCTCACCACTTGGGACTAGCGGGCGCCTGGGCAATGAGCAGTTCTTC
>TRBV19|-|TRBJ2-5|TRBD2
CASSRQTPGLAGGFQETQYF
TGTGCCAGTAGTAGACAGACCCCGGGACTAGCGGGAGGTTTCCAAGAGACCCAGTACTTC
>TRBV13|-|TRBJ1-1|-
CASSFSQSTEAFF
TGTGCCAGCAGCTTCAGTCAGTCCACTGAAGCTTTCTTT
>TRBV18|-|TRBJ2-4|TRBD1
CASSPTGGYGNIQYF
TGTGCCAGCTCACCTACAGGGGGCTATGGAAACATTCAGTACTTC
>TRBV7-9|few|TRBJ1-3|-
CASSPDRTGGNTIYF
TGTGCCAGCAGCCCCGATCGCACTGGAGGAAACACCATATATTTT
>TRBV2|-|TRBJ1-5|-
CASNSGRGDQPQHF
TGTGCCAGCAACTCGGGGCGCGGAGATCAGCCCCAGCATTTT
>TRBV2|-|TRBJ1-1|-
CASSLGGPDTEAFF
TGTGCCAGCAGTTTGGGGGGTCCAGACACTGAAGCTTTCTTT
>TRBV6-4|-|TRBJ2-7|-
CASKGGYPLLSYEQYF
TGTGCCAGCAAGGGGGGGTATCCCCTACTATCCTACGAGCAGTACTTC
>TRBV10-1|medium-sized|TRBJ1-5|-
CASSDRCGNQPQHF
TGCGCCAGCAGTGATAGGTGTGGAAATCAGCCCCAGCATTTT
>TRBV5-4|-|TRBJ2-1|TRBD2
CASSFSPGLGTDEQFF
TGTGCCAGCAGCTTCTCCCCGGGACTAGGCACAGATGAGCAGTTCTTC
>TRBV27|once|TRBJ1-6|-
CASRGHNSPLHF
TGTGCCAGCAGGGGTCATAATTCACCCCTCCACTTT
>TRBV19|-|TRBJ2-3|-
CASSISGADTQYF
TGTGCCAGTAGTATATCAGGAGCAGATACGCAGTATTTT
>TRBV5-1|-|TRBJ1-2|TRBD1
CASSLSGQGANGYGYTF
TGCGCCAGCAGCTTGTCGGGACAGGGGGCGAATGGCTATGGCTACACCTTC
>TRBV21-1|-|TRBJ1-5|-
CASSKAGRRHSNQPQHF
TGTGCCAGCAGCAAAGCGGGCCGGCGCCATAGCAATCAGCCCCAGCATTTT
>TRBV25-1|-|TRBJ1-5|-
CASSDTGVQPQHF
TGTGCCAGCAGTGACACGGGGGTGCAGCCCCAGCATTTT
>TRBV7-2|once|TRBJ2-1|-
CASSLAPAHIF
TGTGCCAGCAGCTTAGCCCCCGCTCACATCTTC
>TRBV4-2|medium-sized|TRBJ2-7|TRBD2
CASSQDHGGGFYEQYF
TGTGCCAGCAGCCAAGATCATGGGGGGGGGTTCTACGAGCAGTACTTC
>TRBV2|-|TRBJ2-7|-
CASSYRASGYEQYF
TGTGCCAGCAGTTACCGCGCGTCGGGTTACGAGCAGTACTTC
>TRBV11-2|-|TRBJ1-6|-
CASSLLGLINSPLHF
TGTGCCAGCAGCTTGCTGGGCCTGATAAATTCACCCCTCCACTTT
>TRBV15|-|TRBJ1-1|-
CATSIPGGESEAFF
TGTGCCACCAGCATCCCGGGGGGAGAATCTGAAGCTTTCTTT
>TRBV7-3|-|TRBJ2-1|TRBD1
CASSSDRGSNEQFF
TGTGCCAGCAGCTCGGACAGGGGGAGCAATGAGCAGTTCTTC
>TRBV30|-|TRBJ2-7|-
CAWSGRSFPYEQYF
TGTGCCTGGAGTGGTAGAAGTTTCCCTTACGAGCAGTACTTC
>TRBV25-1|-|TRBJ1-6|-
CASSEGTARASLHF
TGTGCCAGCAGTGAAGGTACCGCCAGGGCATCCCTCCACTTT
>TRBV29-1|once|TRBJ1-2|-
CSVEAMGQWDGYTF
TGCAGCGTTGAAGCTATGGGACAATGGGATGGCTACACCTTC
>TRBV30|-|TRBJ1-4|-
CAWSSVKGHEKLFF
TGTGCCTGGAGTTCGGTCAAGGGACATGAAAAACTGTTTTTT
>TRBV7-2|-|TRBJ2-3|TRBD2
CASSPLSLAGATDTQYF
TGTGCCAGCAGCCCTCTGTCGCTAGCGGGAGCCACAGATACGCAGTATTTT
>TRBV10-3|-|TRBJ2-4|-
CAISEGLAKNIQYF
TGTGCCATCAGTGAAGGGTTAGCCAAAAACATTCAGTACTTC
>TRBV5-6|-|TRBJ1-5|-
CASGRGGNQPQHF
TGTGCCAGCGGCCGGGGTGGCAATCAGCCCCAGCATTTT
>TRBV24-1|-|TRBJ2-3|-
CATSASTDTQYF
TGTGCCACCAGTGCCAGCACAGATACGCAGTATTTT
>TRBV7-3|-|TRBJ2-1|-
CASSFKRVPNEQFF
TGTGCCAGCAGCTTCAAGAGGGTTCCGAATGAGCAGTTCTTC
>TRBV28|-|TRBJ1-2|-
CASRKPGRNYGYTF
TGTGCCAGCAGGAAACCGGGAAGGAACTATGGCTACACCTTC
>TRBV25-1|-|TRBJ1-2|-
CASSGGSLGYTF
TGTGCCAGCAGTGGGGGGAGCCTGGGCTACACCTTC
>TRBV5-6|-|TRBJ2-5|-
CASSQGSSETQYF
TGTGCCAGCAGCCAGGGTTCATCAGAGACCCAGTACTTC
>TRBV24-1|-|TRBJ2-1|TRBD1
CATSDAGTGEDEQFF
TGTGCCACCAGTGACGCCGGGACAGGGGAGGATGAGCAGTTCTTC
>TRBV20-1|-|TRBJ1-5|-
CSASSGSGNQPQHF
TGCAGTGCTAGTTCGGGGAGTGGCAATCAGCCCCAGCATTTT
>TRBV5-5|-|TRBJ2-3|-
CASSLLGAFTDTQYF
TGTGCCAGCAGCTTGTTGGGGGCCTTTACAGATACGCAGTATTTT
>TRBV30|-|TRBJ2-3|-
CAFLRGAPTDTQYF
TGTGCCTTCCTCAGGGGCGCCCCCACAGATACGCAGTATTTT
>TRBV4-3|-|TRBJ1-4|TRBD1
CASSQSGQSNEKLFF
TGCGCCAGCAGCCAATCGGGACAGTCTAATGAAAAACTGTTTTTT
>TRBV18|-|TRBJ2-7|TRBD2
CASSPGTSGPYEQYF
TGTGCCAGCTCACCCGGGACTAGCGGACCCTACGAGCAGTACTTC
>TRBV7-9|once|TRBJ2-5|-
CASSWTGQETQYF
TGTGCCAGCAGCTGGACGGGCCAAGAGACCCAGTACTTC
>TRBV6-1|few|TRBJ1-2|-
CASSESRHGYTF
TGTGCCAGCAGTGAATCCAGACATGGCTACACCTTC
>TRBV28|-|TRBJ1-5|TRBD1
CASSSTGQYSNQPQHF
TGTGCCAGCAGTTCGACAGGGCAATATAGCAATCAGCCCCAGCATTTT
>TRBV4-1|-|TRBJ2-5|-
CASSQGPGRTETQYF
TGCGCCAGCAGCCAAGGGCCGGGGCGAACGGAGACCCAGTACTTC
>TRBV18|-|TRBJ1-1|-
CASSPGQGRTEAFF
TGTGCCAGCTCACCAGGGCAGGGCAGGACTGAAGCTTTCTTT